This is a list of T cell receptor beta chains from one sample in a study of T cell responses to AZD1222 COVID-19 vaccine. Sequencing was performed with immunoSEQ multiplex PCR; in TCRdb, only in-frame clones are kept and a portion is missing. The sample lists 240,000 or so clones; 80% to 95% were seen once. Sequencing was performed on peripheral blood, taken on day 0 of AZD1222 vaccination. The receptors were sampled from an adult in good health. CDR3s include the opening cysteine and the closing phenylalanine or tryptophan. A D gene is named only where the DNA matches it firmly. Where a row states a size, it is once, few, many or the class of an expanded clone; other rows omit it.

clone_size	v_call	j_call	d_call	cdr3_aa	cdr3_nt
.	TRBV7-8	TRBJ1-3	TRBD1	CASSTTGSSGNTIYF	TGTGCCAGCAGCACGACAGGGAGCTCTGGAAACACCATATATTTT
.	TRBV7-8	TRBJ2-1	TRBD2	CASRADFGLEGPEQFF	TGTGCCAGCAGGGCAGATTTCGGACTAGAAGGGCCTGAGCAGTTCTTC
.	TRBV11-1	TRBJ1-1	.	CASSSASDGNTEAFF	TGTGCCAGCAGTTCTGCCTCGGACGGCAACACTGAAGCTTTCTTT
.	TRBV20-1	TRBJ2-7	.	CSASRVGEQYF	TGCAGTGCCAGTAGAGTAGGCGAGCAGTACTTC
few	TRBV18	TRBJ2-2	.	CASSPGQNTGELFF	TGTGCCAGCTCACCGGGACAGAACACCGGGGAGCTGTTTTTT
once	TRBV18	TRBJ1-4	.	CASSQDINEKLFF	TGTGCCAGCTCACAAGATATTAATGAAAAACTGTTTTTT
.	TRBV10-3	TRBJ2-7	TRBD1	CAISAGTGGDEQYF	TGTGCCATCAGTGCCGGGACAGGGGGAGACGAGCAGTACTTC
few	TRBV28	TRBJ1-5	.	CASSSSVGREQPQHF	TGTGCCAGCAGTTCCTCCGTCGGCAGGGAACAGCCCCAGCATTTT
.	TRBV19	TRBJ1-5	.	CASRGTPYNQPQHF	TGTGCCAGTAGAGGGACGCCGTACAATCAGCCCCAGCATTTT
.	TRBV28	TRBJ1-2	TRBD1	CASSSHRGNYGYTF	TGTGCCAGCAGCTCCCACAGGGGTAACTATGGCTACACCTTC
.	TRBV28	TRBJ1-6	.	CASSSLHEWTSSYNSPLHF	TGTGCCAGCAGTTCGTTACATGAGTGGACAAGCTCCTATAATTCACCCCTCCACTTT
.	TRBV28	TRBJ1-3	.	CASSLRHSGNTIYF	TGTGCCAGCAGTTTAAGACACTCTGGAAACACCATATATTTT
.	TRBV9	TRBJ1-6	.	CASSPRGDGTNSPLHF	TGTGCCAGCAGCCCTAGGGGGGACGGTACGAATTCACCCCTCCACTTT
.	TRBV29-1	TRBJ2-1	.	CSVSLSAEVNEQFF	TGCAGCGTCTCCCTCAGTGCGGAGGTCAATGAGCAGTTCTTC
.	TRBV2	TRBJ2-7	.	CASSRAYEQYF	TGTGCCAGCAGTCGGGCCTACGAGCAGTACTTC